Each of the 22 T cell receptor beta chains below was sequenced from the same sample in a study of technical replicates of blood from a few donors. TCRdb's copy holds only in-frame clones and misses some; the assay was immunoSEQ multiplex PCR. The sample contains about 80,000 clones, 85% to 95% of which appear only once. The sequenced sample consisted of T cells isolated from PBMCs. These receptors all come from a human donor in good health.

This rearrangement joins TRBV27 to TRBJ1-1; D not certain. The V and J ends lost 4 bases and 1 base respectively, with 4 bases between them. The CDR3 covers 12 residues. Germline V gene lookup returns CDR1 MNHEY and CDR2 SMNVEV (reference sequence). Here the CDR3 reads CASSSWNTEAFF. The CDR3 DNA follows: TGTGCCAGCAGTTCATGGAACACTGAAGCTTTCTTT.

The chain links TRBV2 to TRBJ2-5; 12 nucleotides line up with TRBD2. The germline V gene encodes CDR1 SNHLY and CDR2 FYNNEI. Trimming took 5 bases from V and 5 from J; bases not matched to a gene: 12. CDR3 length: 17 amino acids. The CDR3: CASSRLAGVVEGETQYF. In DNA, the CDR3 is TGTGCCAGCAGTAGACTAGCGGGAGTCGTAGAGGGGGAGACCCAGTACTTC.

The chain carries TRBV7-2 and TRBJ2-1; 9 bases agree with TRBD1. J was trimmed by 7 bases and V by 5 bases; bases with no gene match: 18. The CDR3 spans 18 residues. Germline CDR1 reads SGHTA; CDR2 reads FQGNSA. The DNA for the CDR3 is TGTGCCAGCAGCCCCTGGGGGGACAGGGACCTCGTGGGTAATGAGCAGTTCTTC. This encodes CASSPWGDRDLVGNEQFF.

V is TRBV5-1 and J is TRBJ2-3; 9 nucleotides agree with TRBD1. The V segment lost 4 bases and the J segment 0 bases; nucleotides outside the gene matches: 3. Germline CDR1 reads SGHRS; CDR2 reads YFSETQ. This CDR3 contains 15 residues. CDR3 residues: CASSPGTGSTDTQYF. The CDR3 DNA reads as TGCGCCAGCAGCCCCGGGACAGGGAGCACAGATACGCAGTATTTT.

In this sample, this clone turned up a few times. The chain is built from TRBV5-1 and TRBJ2-3; a weak D match, TRBD2 (6 bases). The CDR3 is 14 amino acids. V lost 6 bases and J lost 3, with 14 bases in between. Germline V gene data show CDR1 as SGHRS and CDR2 as YFSETQ. For the CDR3, the DNA is TGCGCCAGCACCTGGGGGAGGTTAACAGATACGCAGTATTTT. Its protein product is CASTWGRLTDTQYF.

The count of this clone is one. The junction departs from germline at one end; a sequencing error may be responsible. The chain joins TRBV7-6 to TRBJ2-7; 7 bases map to TRBD1. Germline V gene lookup returns CDR1 SGHVS and CDR2 FNYEAQ. The CDR3 is 13 residues long. The CDR3 nucleotides read TGTGCCAGCACCTTAAGGGACAGCTACGAGCAGTACTTC. Protein: CASTLRDSYEQYF.

This sequence joins TRBV19 and TRBJ1-5, with a weak D call TRBD1 (6 bases). Germline loops: CDR1 LNHDA, CDR2 SQIVND (reference sequence). Trimming removed 8 bases from V and 5 bases from J, with 16 bases in between. This CDR3 comprises 14 residues. This CDR3 reads CASGRLGAYQPQHF. The DNA for the CDR3 is TGTGCCAGTGGCCGTTTGGGGGCTTATCAGCCCCAGCATTTT.

This chain links TRBV27 with TRBJ2-7; no reliable D call. CDR3 size: 16 residues. V was cut by 0 bases and J by 1 base, with 13 bases left in between. Per germline, CDR1 MNHEY and CDR2 SMNVEV (reference sequence). CDR3 residues: CASSLSLGARSYEQYF. CDR3 sequence (DNA): TGTGCCAGCAGTTTATCACTGGGTGCGAGGTCCTACGAGCAGTACTTC.

V is TRBV6-5 and J is TRBJ1-1, with TRBD1 matching over 8 bases. Germline CDR1 and CDR2: MNHEY and SVGAGI. J was trimmed by 3 bases and V by 4 bases; bases with no gene match: 4. The CDR3 runs 14 residues. The CDR3 here is CASSLPGGYTEAFF. In DNA, the CDR3 is TGTGCCAGCAGTTTACCAGGGGGCTACACTGAAGCTTTCTTT.

A single count supports this clone. The rearrangement links TRBV5-8 to TRBJ2-7; weak D call: TRBD1 (5 bases). This CDR3 is built from 13 residues. The germline V gene encodes CDR1 SGHTS and CDR2 YDEGEE. Trimming took off 5 bases at V and 2 bases at J, with 11 bases between the two ends. The chain's CDR3 is CASRRTTTYEQYF. CDR3 nucleotide sequence: TGTGCCAGCAGGCGGACAACGACCTACGAGCAGTACTTC.

The V call is TRBV27, the J call TRBJ2-5, with 7 bases fitting TRBD1. This CDR3 contains 16 residues. Germline trimming cut 3 bases from V and 5 bases from J; bases unmatched to any gene: 12. CDR1 and CDR2 (germline): MNHEY, SMNVEV (reference sequence). This CDR3 reads CASSFNPAGGWETQYF. In nucleotides, the CDR3 is TGTGCCAGCAGTTTCAACCCGGCAGGGGGTTGGGAGACCCAGTACTTC.

This chain links TRBV4-1 with TRBJ2-7; TRBD2 might be the D (7 bases). CDR1 MGHRA and CDR2 YSYEKL come from the germline V gene. CDR3 length: 12 residues. V was pared by 8 bases and J by 2 bases, with 10 bases between. The CDR3 DNA reads as TGCGCCAGCTCGGGGGGCACCTACGAGCAGTACTTC. This translates into CASSGGTYEQYF.

The rearrangement joins TRBV11-2 to TRBJ2-5; the D gene is possibly TRBD2 (5 bases). V lost 0 bases and J lost 2, with 7 bases in between. This CDR3 is 14 amino acids long. Germline CDR1 is SGHAT and CDR2 is FQNNGV. The CDR3 is CASSLDWRQETQYF. CDR3 DNA sequence: TGTGCCAGCAGCTTAGATTGGAGGCAAGAGACCCAGTACTTC.

The chain is built from TRBV5-6 and TRBJ2-3; 7 bases fit TRBD1. The CDR3 spans 13 residues. V shed 6 bases, J shed 4 bases, and the junction held 5 bases outside the gene matches. The germline V gene has CDR1 SGHDT and CDR2 YYEEEE. The CDR3 spells CASTGDSADTQYF. CDR3 sequence (DNA): TGTGCCAGCACCGGGGACAGTGCAGATACGCAGTATTTT.

V and J are TRBV30 and TRBJ2-3, with 10 bases that match TRBD2. Germline CDR1 and CDR2: GTSNPN and SVGIG (reference sequence). V gave up 4 bases and J gave up 0 bases; unmatched junction bases: 4. The CDR3 contains 15 residues. CDR3 sequence: CAWTSGSGSTDTQYF. In nucleotides, the CDR3 is TGTGCCTGGACTAGCGGGAGTGGTAGCACAGATACGCAGTATTTT.

This rearrangement joins TRBV5-1 to TRBJ1-1; 7 bases fit TRBD1. Looked up from germline, CDR1 is SGHRS and CDR2 is YFSETQ. J lost 5 bases, V lost 3 bases, and 7 bases had no gene match. This CDR3 contains 14 residues. The CDR3 loop is CASSSTGVATEAFF. CDR3 coding DNA: TGCGCCAGCAGCTCTACAGGGGTGGCAACTGAAGCTTTCTTT.

This rearrangement joins TRBV6-5 to TRBJ2-7, with 9 bases matching TRBD1. Germline V gene sequence: CDR1 MNHEY, CDR2 SVGAGI. This CDR3 comprises 12 residues. V shed 11 bases and J 5 bases; nucleotides not matched to a gene: 7. CDR3 DNA sequence: TGTGCCTCCAACAGGGGGCCCGACGAGCAGTACTTC. Translation gives CASNRGPDEQYF.

The chain is built from TRBV5-6 and TRBJ2-3; weak D call: TRBD1 (5 bases). The CDR3 is 16 amino acids. Trimming removed 1 base at V and 0 bases at J, with 12 bases between. The germline gives CDR1 SGHDT, CDR2 YYEEEE. CDR3 loop: CASSLLVGASTDTQYF. In nucleotides, the CDR3 is TGTGCCAGCAGCTTGTTGGTAGGGGCAAGCACAGATACGCAGTATTTT.

J is TRBJ2-3 and V is TRBV28; unclear D gene. Trimming shortened V by 0 bases and J by 0 bases, and 4 bases separated the two germline ends. The CDR3 has 14 residues. The germline V gene has CDR1 MDHEN and CDR2 SYDVKM. The CDR3 loop reads CASSLWRSTDTQYF. The CDR3 DNA sequence: TGTGCCAGCAGTTTATGGCGTAGCACAGATACGCAGTATTTT. The full variable domain, in which reference TRBV28 and TRBJ2-3 provide the parts outside the CDR3, is DVKVTQSSRYLVKRTGEKVFLECVQDMDHENMFWYRQDPGLGLRLIYFSYDVKMKEKGDIPEGYSVSREKKERFSLILESASTNQTSMYLCASSLWRSTDTQYFGPGTRLTVL.

V and J are TRBV28 and TRBJ2-3; possibly TRBD2 for D (6 bases). The CDR3 length is 16 residues. Germline V gene sequence: CDR1 MDHEN, CDR2 SYDVKM. Deletions cut 5 bases from V and 1 base from J, with 16 bases between. CDR3 in amino acids: CASSPLDYLRTDTQYF. The CDR3 DNA reads TGTGCCAGCAGTCCCCTGGACTACCTACGCACAGATACGCAGTATTTT.

The gene calls are TRBV6-5 and TRBJ2-3; TRBD2 is a possible D gene (5 bases). The ends were cut back, 10 bases at V and 2 bases at J, with 16 bases in the middle. This CDR3 region has 14 residues. In germline, CDR1 is MNHEY, CDR2 SVGAGI. The CDR3 nucleotides read TGTGCCACACGGGGTTTAACTATCACAGATACGCAGTATTTT. This gives the protein CATRGLTITDTQYF.

The chain couples TRBV5-1 to TRBJ1-2; TRBD1 aligns across 7 bases. Germline loops: CDR1 SGHRS, CDR2 YFSETQ. With V trimmed by 0 bases and J by 5 bases, 4 bases remained unmatched. The CDR3 extends over 14 amino acids. The CDR3 DNA reads as TGCGCCAGCAGCTTGGCCCCAGGGGGATATGGCTACACCTTC. The encoded protein is CASSLAPGGYGYTF. Variable domain in full (rest from reference TRBV5-1 and TRBJ1-2): KAGVTQTPRYLIKTRGQQVTLSCSPISGHRSVSWYQQTPGQGLQFLFEYFSETQRNKGNFPGRFSGRQFSNSRSEMNVSTLELGDSALYLCASSLAPGGYGYTFGSGTRLTVV.